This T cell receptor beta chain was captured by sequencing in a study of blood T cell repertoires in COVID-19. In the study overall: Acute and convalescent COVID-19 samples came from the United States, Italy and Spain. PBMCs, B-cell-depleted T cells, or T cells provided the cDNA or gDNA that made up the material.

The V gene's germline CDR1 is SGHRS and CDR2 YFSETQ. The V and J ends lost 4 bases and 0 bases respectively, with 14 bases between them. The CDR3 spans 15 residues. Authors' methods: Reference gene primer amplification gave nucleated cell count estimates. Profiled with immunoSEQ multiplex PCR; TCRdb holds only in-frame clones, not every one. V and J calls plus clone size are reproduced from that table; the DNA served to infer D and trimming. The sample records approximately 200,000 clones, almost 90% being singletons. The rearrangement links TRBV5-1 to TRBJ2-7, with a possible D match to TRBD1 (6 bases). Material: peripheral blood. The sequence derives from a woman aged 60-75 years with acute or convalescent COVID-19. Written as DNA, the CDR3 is TGCGCCAGCAGCCTTGAGGGGGACCGCTCCTACGAGCAGTACTTC. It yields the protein CASSLEGDRSYEQYF.